The 10 T cell receptor beta chains below come from one sample, sequenced in a study of naive CD8 T cells in extremely preterm neonates. Deliveries were elective term cesareans at roughly 35-41 weeks, with no labor or membrane rupture. The data were produced by immunoSEQ multiplex PCR, yet TCRdb's version contains in-frame clones alone and is incomplete. Here the sample spans about 4,900 clones, around 97% being singletons. Material for sequencing was naive CD8+ T cells from cord blood. Every receptor here comes from a newborn in good health.

The J gene is TRBJ1-2, the V gene TRBV27, with TRBD1 matching 10 bases. The germline gives CDR1 MNHEY, CDR2 SMNVEV (reference sequence). CDR3 size: 13 residues. With 2 bases clipped from V and 6 bases from J, the junction kept 0 bases outside the gene matches. The CDR3 loop reads CASSLDRGHGYTF. In DNA, the CDR3 is TGTGCCAGCAGTTTAGACAGGGGGCATGGCTACACCTTC.

This sequence joins TRBV10-3 and TRBJ1-1; D is possibly TRBD1 (6 bases). Germline lookup yields CDR1 ENHRY and CDR2 SYGVKD. The V gene lost 5 bases and the J gene lost 5 bases, with 12 bases spanning the gap. The CDR3 totals 13 residues. This chain's CDR3 is CAISSQGMTEAFF. In nucleotides, the CDR3 is TGTGCCATCAGTTCGCAGGGGATGACTGAAGCTTTCTTT.

The chain is built from TRBV15 and TRBJ1-1; the match to TRBD1 covers 7 bases. There are 13 residues in the CDR3. V was clipped by 1 base and J by 11 bases; unmatched bases: 7. Germline CDR1 and CDR2: LNHNV and YYDKDF (reference sequence). In DNA form, the CDR3 reads TGTGCCACCAGCAGAGTAACAGGGGACGTCGCTTTCTTT. This sequence encodes CATSRVTGDVAFF.

This clone was seen only a few times. This chain uses TRBV14 with TRBJ2-1; weak D call: TRBD2 (6 bases). The germline CDR1 and CDR2 sequences are SGHDN and FVKESK. Between the trimmed V and J ends, which lost 8 bases and 3 bases, there was a span of 11 bases. CDR3 length equals 13 residues. The CDR3 DNA reads as TGTGCCAGCCCGGCTAGCGTCTACAATGAGCAGTTCTTC. This translates into CASPASVYNEQFF. The full variable domain, completed using reference TRBV14 and TRBJ2-1, is EAGVTQFPSHSVIEKGQTVTLRCDPISGHDNLYWYRRVMGKEIKFLLHFVKESKQDESGMPNNRFLAERTGGTYSTLKVQPAELEDSGVYFCASPASVYNEQFFGPGTRLTVL.

The genes are TRBV5-1 and TRBJ2-2, with 7 nucleotides matching TRBD1. The CDR3 extends over 17 amino acids. The J segment lost 0 bases and the V segment lost 3 bases, leaving 8 bases of the junction unmatched. CDR1 is SGHRS and CDR2 is YFSETQ in the germline V gene. The CDR3 loop reads CASSWSLGTANTGELFF. The CDR3, as DNA: TGCGCCAGCAGCTGGAGCCTCGGGACAGCGAACACCGGGGAGCTGTTTTTT.

This clone has a single count. The chain joins TRBV6-5 to TRBJ1-4; weak D call: TRBD1 (5 bases). The V end was cut by 2 bases, the J end by 6 bases, with 10 bases between. CDR3 length: 14 residues. Germline V gene data show CDR1 as MNHEY and CDR2 as SVGAGI. CDR3 bases: TGTGCCAGCAGTTACGACGGGGGGGATGAAAAACTGTTTTTT. This translates into CASSYDGGDEKLFF.

Concerning this clone itself: Its ends do not fully match the called genes, so a read error is possible. Other DNA sequences in this sample translate to the same CDR3. The CDR3 coding sequence is TGTGCCAGCAGCTCCAACACCGAAGCTTTCTTT. It is translated as CASSSNTEAFF. The J gene is TRBJ1-1, the V gene TRBV6-5; D call uncertain. CDR1 is MNHEY, CDR2 SVGAGI, per germline. The CDR3 runs to 11 residues.

The V and J genes are TRBV30 and TRBJ1-3; D remains unclear. Between the trimmed V and J ends, which lost 0 bases and 2 bases, there was a span of 8 bases. The CDR3 is 14 residues long. Per germline, CDR1 GTSNPN and CDR2 SVGIG (reference sequence). CDR3 bases: TGTGCCTGGAGTGTAGGGAGCACTGGAAACACCATATATTTT. Protein sequence: CAWSVGSTGNTIYF.

The chain is built from TRBV6-6 and TRBJ2-7; 8 bases are a match to TRBD1. V shed 6 bases, J shed 3 bases, and the junction held 7 bases outside the gene matches. This CDR3 contains 14 residues. Per germline, CDR1 MNHNY and CDR2 SVGAGI (reference sequence). The CDR3 spells CASSPGTGFYEQYF. Here the CDR3 DNA reads TGTGCCAGCAGCCCAGGGACAGGATTCTACGAGCAGTACTTC.

V gene TRBV27 combines with J gene TRBJ1-6; 7 positions match TRBD1. With 7 bases clipped from V and 7 bases from J, the junction kept 7 bases outside the gene matches. In germline, CDR1 is MNHEY, CDR2 SMNVEV (reference sequence). This CDR3 comprises 14 residues. The CDR3 nucleotides read TGTGCCAGCACTTTTACAGGGGCAAATTCACCCCTCCACTTT. Translating gives CASTFTGANSPLHF.